The entry below gives a single T cell receptor beta chain sequence along with its context. The antigen is not known. The source of the sample is a study of shared clonotypes between healthy human individuals. CD8 cells classed as naive were CD45RO-negative and positively selected for CCR7, excluding terminally differentiated effector memory CD45RA+ cells. Here immunoSEQ multiplex PCR was the method, and the copy in TCRdb shows in-frame clones only, minus some. Here the sample spans about 2.1 million clones, 93% being singletons. Notes on the study in general: Rarefaction demonstrated incomplete sorted-subset sequencing despite large depth.

V lost 3 bases, J lost 5 bases, and 26 bases lay in between. The CDR3 spans 19 residues. CDR1 is MDHEN and CDR2 is SYDVKM in the germline V gene. Sequenced input: naive CD8+ T cells from PBMCs. The V and J genes are TRBV28 and TRBJ2-4; unclear D gene. This receptor was obtained from a man younger than 35 in good health. Some clones in this sample may be carry-over from other donors' samples. The DNA for the CDR3 is TGTGCCAGCAGTTTTTCTCCTGACGCGGCTACGCATTATCAAAACATTCAGTACTTC. Its protein is CASSFSPDAATHYQNIQYF.